The sequence of this T cell receptor beta chain was determined in a study of T cell responses to AZD1222 COVID-19 vaccine. Study-wide findings and caveats: Spike-specific TCR breadth and depth went up after people got two AZD1222 doses. Every sample of the repertoires postdated the peak T cell response. The sample set comprised mostly white British donors with more females, and clonal diversity was possibly underestimated. Reports indicate that nearly half of spike-specific TCRs are directed at unmutated variant regions.

CDR3 length: 13 residues. V lost 3 bases, J lost 2 bases, and 7 bases lay in between. Sequencing used immunoSEQ multiplex PCR; TCRdb keeps in-frame clones, though not all of them. The sample includes approximately 85,000 clones, approximately 87% of them seen just once. Remarks on this clone: Its matching antigen is unknown.

The receptor was derived from an adult in good health. The chain joins TRBV12-3 or TRBV12-4 to TRBJ2-5, with no clear D. This specimen was peripheral blood, taken on day 0 of AZD1222 vaccination. The chain's CDR3 is CASSFAAQETQYF. The CDR3, as DNA: TGTGCCAGCAGTTTCGCGGCTCAAGAGACCCAGTACTTC.